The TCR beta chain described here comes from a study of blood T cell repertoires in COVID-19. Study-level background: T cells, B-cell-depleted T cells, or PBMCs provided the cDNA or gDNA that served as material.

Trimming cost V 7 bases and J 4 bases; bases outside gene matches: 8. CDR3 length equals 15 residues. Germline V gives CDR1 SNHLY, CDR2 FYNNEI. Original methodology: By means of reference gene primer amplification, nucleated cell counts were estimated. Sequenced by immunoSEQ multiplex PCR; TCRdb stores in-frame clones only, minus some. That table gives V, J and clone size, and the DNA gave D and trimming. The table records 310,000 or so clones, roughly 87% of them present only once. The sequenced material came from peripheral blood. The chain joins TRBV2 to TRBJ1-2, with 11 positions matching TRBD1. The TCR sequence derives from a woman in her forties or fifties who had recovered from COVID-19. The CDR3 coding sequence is TGTGCCAGCACCATCACCGGGACAGGGGGCTATGGCTACACCTTC. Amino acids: CASTITGTGGYGYTF.